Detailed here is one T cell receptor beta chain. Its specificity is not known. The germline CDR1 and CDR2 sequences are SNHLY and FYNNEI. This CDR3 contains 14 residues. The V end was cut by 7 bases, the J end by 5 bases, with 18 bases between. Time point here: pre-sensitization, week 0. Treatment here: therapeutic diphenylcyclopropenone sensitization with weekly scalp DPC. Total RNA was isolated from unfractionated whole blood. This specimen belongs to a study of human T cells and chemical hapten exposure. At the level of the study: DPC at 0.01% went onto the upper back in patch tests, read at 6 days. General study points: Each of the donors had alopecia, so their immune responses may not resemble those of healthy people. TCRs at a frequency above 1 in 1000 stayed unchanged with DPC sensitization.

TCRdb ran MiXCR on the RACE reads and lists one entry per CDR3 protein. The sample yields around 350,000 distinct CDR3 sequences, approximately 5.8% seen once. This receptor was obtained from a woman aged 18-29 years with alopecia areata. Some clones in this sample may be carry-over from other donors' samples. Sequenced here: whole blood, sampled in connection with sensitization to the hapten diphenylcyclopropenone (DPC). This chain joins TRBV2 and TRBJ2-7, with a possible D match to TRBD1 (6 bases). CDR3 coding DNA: TGTGCCAGCACCACAGGGTTCGCCGTCGACGAGCAGTACTTC. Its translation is CASTTGFAVDEQYF.